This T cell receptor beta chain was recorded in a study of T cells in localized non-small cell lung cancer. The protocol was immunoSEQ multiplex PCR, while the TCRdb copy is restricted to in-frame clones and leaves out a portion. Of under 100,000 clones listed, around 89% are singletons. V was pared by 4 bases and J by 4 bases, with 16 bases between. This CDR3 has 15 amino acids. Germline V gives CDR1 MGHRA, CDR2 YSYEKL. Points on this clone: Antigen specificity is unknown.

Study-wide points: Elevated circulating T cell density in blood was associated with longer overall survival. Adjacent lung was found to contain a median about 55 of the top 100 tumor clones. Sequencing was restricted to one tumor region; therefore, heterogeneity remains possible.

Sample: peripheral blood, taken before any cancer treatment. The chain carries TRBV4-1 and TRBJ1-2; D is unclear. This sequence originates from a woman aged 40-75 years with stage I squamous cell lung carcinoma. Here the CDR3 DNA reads TGCGCCAGCAGCCCAGAGTTGGCGCGCTCCTATGGCTACACCTTC. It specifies CASSPELARSYGYTF.